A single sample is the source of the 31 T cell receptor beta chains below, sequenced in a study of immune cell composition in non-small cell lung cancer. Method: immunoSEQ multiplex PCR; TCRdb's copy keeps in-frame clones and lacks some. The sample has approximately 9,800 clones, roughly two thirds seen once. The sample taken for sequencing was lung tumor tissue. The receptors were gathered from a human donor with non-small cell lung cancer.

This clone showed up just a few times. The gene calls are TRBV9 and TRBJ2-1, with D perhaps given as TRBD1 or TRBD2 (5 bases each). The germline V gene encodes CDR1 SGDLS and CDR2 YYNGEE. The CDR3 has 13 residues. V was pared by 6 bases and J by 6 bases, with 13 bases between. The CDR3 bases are TGTGCCAGCAACCGCCGGGACGGCAATGAGCAGTTCTTC. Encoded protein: CASNRRDGNEQFF.

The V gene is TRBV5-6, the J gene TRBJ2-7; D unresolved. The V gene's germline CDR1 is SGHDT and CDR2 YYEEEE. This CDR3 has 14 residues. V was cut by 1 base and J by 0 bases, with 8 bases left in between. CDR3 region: CASSLFRFSYEQYF. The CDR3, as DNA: TGTGCCAGCAGCTTGTTTAGGTTCTCCTACGAGCAGTACTTC.

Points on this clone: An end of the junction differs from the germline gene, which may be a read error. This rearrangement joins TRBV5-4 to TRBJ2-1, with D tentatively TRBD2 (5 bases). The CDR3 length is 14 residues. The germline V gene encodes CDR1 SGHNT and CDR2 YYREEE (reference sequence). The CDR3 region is CASSQEGRGNEQFF. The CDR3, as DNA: TGCGCCAGCAGCCAAGAGGGTCGGGGAAATGAGCAGTTCTTC. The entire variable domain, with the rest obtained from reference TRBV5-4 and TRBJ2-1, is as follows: ETGVTQSPTHLIKTRGQQVTLRCSSQSGHNTVSWYQQALGQGPQFIFQYYREEENGRGNFPPRFSGLQFPNYSSELNVNALELDDSALYLCASSQEGRGNEQFFGPGTRLTVL.

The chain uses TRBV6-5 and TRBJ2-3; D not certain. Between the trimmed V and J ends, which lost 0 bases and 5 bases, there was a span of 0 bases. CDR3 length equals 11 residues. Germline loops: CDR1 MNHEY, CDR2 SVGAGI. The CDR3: CASSYSDTQYF. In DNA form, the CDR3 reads TGTGCCAGCAGTTACTCAGATACGCAGTATTTT.

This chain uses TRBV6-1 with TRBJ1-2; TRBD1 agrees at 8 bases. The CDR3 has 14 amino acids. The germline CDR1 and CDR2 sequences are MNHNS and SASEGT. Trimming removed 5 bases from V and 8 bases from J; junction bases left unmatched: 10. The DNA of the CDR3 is TGTGCCAGCAGTCCGCAACCCACAGGGGGAGGCTACACCTTC. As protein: CASSPQPTGGGYTF.

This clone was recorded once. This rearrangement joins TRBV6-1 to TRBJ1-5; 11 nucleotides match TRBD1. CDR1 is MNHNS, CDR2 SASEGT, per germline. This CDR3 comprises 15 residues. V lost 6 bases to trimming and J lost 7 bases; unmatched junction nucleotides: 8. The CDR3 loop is CASRFGQGAGQPQHF. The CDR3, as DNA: TGTGCCAGCAGATTCGGACAGGGGGCAGGGCAGCCCCAGCATTTT.

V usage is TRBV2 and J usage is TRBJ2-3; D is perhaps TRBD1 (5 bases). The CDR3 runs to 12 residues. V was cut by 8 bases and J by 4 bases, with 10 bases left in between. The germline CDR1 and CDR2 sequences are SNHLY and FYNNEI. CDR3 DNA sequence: TGTGCCAGCCAGGGCACCTCAGATACGCAGTATTTT. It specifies CASQGTSDTQYF.

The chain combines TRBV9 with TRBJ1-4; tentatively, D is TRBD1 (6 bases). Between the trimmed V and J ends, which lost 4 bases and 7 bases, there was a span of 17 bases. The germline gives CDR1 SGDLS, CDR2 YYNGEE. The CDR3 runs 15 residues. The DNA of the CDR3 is TGTGCCAGCAGCCGTAGAGGGGGGAGAGGTGAAAAACTGTTTTTT. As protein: CASSRRGGRGEKLFF. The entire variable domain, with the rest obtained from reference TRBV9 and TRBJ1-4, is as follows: DSGVTQTPKHLITATGQRVTLRCSPRSGDLSVYWYQQSLDQGLQFLIQYYNGEERAKGNILERFSAQQFPDLHSELNLSSLELGDSALYFCASSRRGGRGEKLFFGSGTQLSVL.

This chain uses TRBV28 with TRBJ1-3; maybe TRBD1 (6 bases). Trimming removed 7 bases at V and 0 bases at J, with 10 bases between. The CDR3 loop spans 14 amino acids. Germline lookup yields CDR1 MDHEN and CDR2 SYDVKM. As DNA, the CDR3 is TGTGCCAGCATCAAAGGGGGCTCTGGAAACACCATATATTTT. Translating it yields CASIKGGSGNTIYF.

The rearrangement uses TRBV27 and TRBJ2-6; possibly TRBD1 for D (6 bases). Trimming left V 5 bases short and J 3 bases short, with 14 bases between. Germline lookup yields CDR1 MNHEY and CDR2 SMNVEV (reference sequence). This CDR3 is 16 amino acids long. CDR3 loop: CASSPNLRGGANVLTF. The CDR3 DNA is TGTGCCAGCAGTCCGAACCTCAGGGGTGGGGCCAACGTCCTGACTTTC.

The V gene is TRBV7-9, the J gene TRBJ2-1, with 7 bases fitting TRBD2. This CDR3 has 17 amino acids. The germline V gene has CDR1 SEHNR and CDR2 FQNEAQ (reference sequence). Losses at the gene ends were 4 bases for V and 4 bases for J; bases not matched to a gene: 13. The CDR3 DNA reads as TGTGCCAGCAGCTCCATTACAGCCGGGACTACATACAATGAGCAGTTCTTC. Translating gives CASSSITAGTTYNEQFF.

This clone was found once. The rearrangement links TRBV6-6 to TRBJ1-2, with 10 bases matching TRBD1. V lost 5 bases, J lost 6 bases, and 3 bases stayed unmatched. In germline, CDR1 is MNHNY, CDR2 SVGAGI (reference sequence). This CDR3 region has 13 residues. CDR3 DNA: TGTGCCAGCAGTAGACAGGGGGCGGATGGCTACACCTTC. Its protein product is CASSRQGADGYTF.

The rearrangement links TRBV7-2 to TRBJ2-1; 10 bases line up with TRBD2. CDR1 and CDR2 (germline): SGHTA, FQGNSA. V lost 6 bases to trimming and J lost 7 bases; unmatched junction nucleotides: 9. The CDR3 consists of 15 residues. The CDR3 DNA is TGTGCCAGCAGACGTCAGCGGGGGGGTTTAAATGAGCAGTTCTTC. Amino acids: CASRRQRGGLNEQFF.

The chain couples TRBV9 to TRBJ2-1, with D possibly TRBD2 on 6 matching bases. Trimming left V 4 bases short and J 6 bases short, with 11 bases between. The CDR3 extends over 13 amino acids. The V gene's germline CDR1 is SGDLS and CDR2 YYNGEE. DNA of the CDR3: TGTGCCAGCAGCTATGGGGGGTCCAATGAGCAGTTCTTC. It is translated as CASSYGGSNEQFF.

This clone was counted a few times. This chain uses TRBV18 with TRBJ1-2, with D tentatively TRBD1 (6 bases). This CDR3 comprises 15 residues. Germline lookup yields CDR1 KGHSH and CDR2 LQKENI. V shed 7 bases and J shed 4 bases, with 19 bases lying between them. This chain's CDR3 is CASLSQGLQGYGYTF. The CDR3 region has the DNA TGTGCCAGCTTGTCTCAGGGTCTACAGGGCTATGGCTACACCTTC.

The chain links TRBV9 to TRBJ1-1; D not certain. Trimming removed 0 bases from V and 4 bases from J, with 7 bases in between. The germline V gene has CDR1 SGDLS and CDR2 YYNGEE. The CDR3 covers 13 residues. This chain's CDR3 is CASSVGGTTEAFF. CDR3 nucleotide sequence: TGTGCCAGCAGCGTAGGGGGAACCACTGAAGCTTTCTTT.

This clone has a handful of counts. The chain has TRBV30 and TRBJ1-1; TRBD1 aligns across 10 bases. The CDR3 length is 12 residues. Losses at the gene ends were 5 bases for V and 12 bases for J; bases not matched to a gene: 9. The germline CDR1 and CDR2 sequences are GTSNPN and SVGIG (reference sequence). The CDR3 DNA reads TGTGCCTGGGGAGCGGGACAGGGGTATACTTTCTTT. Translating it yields CAWGAGQGYTFF.

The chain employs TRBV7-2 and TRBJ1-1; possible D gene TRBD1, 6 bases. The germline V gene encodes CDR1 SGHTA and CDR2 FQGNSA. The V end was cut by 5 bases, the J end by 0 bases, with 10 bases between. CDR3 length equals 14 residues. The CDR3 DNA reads TGTGCCAGCAGCAACAGGGTGTTGAACACTGAAGCTTTCTTT. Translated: CASSNRVLNTEAFF.

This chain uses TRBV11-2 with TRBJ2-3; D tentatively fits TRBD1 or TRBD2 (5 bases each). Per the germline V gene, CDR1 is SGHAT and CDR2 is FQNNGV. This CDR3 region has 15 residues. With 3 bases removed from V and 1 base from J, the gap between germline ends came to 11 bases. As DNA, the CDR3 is TGTGCCAGCAGCTTCCGGGACCGACGCACAGATACGCAGTATTTT. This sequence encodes CASSFRDRRTDTQYF.

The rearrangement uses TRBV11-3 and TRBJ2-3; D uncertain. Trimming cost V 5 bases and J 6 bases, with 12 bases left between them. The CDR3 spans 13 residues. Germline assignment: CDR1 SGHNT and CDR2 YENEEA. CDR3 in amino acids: CASSVTQMDTQYF. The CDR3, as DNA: TGTGCCAGCAGCGTCACCCAAATGGATACGCAGTATTTT. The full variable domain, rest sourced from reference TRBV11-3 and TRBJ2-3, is EAGVVQSPRYKIIEKKQPVAFWCNPISGHNTLYWYLQNLGQGPELLIRYENEEAVDDSQLPKDRFSAERLKGVDSTLKIQPAELGDSAVYLCASSVTQMDTQYFGPGTRLTVL.

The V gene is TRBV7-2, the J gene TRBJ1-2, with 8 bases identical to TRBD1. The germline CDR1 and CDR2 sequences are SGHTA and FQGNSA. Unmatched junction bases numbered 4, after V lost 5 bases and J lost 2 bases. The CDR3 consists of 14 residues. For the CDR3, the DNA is TGTGCCAGCAGCCTCAGGACAGGGAACTATGGCTACACCTTC. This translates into CASSLRTGNYGYTF.

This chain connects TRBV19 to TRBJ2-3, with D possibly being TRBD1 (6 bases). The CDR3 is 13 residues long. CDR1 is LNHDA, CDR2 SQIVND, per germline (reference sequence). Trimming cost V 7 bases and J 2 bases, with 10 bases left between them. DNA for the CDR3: TGTGCCAGTATTGGACAGTTCACAGATACGCAGTATTTT. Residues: CASIGQFTDTQYF.

DNA for the CDR3: TGTGCCAGCATGGGACTAGCGGGGTGGGAGCAGTACTTC. Translated, it gives CASMGLAGWEQYF. V gene TRBV6-6 combines with J gene TRBJ2-7, with 13 bases matching TRBD2. This CDR3 region has 13 residues. CDR1 MNHNY and CDR2 SVGAGI come from the germline V gene (reference sequence). The V segment lost 7 bases and the J segment 7 bases; nucleotides outside the gene matches: 4.

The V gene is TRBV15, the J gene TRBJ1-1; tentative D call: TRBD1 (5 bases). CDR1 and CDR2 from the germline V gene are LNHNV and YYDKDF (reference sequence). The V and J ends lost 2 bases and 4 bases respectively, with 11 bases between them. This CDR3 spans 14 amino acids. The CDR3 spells CATSRRGTSTEAFF. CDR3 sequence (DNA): TGTGCCACCAGCAGACGAGGGACGAGCACTGAAGCTTTCTTT.

CDR3 sequence (DNA): TGCGCCAGCAGCCACCTGCCGGGAAGTAACAATAATTCACCCCTCCACTTT. Amino acids: CASSHLPGSNNNSPLHF. The chain combines TRBV5-1 with TRBJ1-6; D gene unclear. V was pared by 4 bases and J by 5 bases, with 19 bases between. The CDR3 has 17 amino acids. Germline V gene lookup returns CDR1 SGHRS and CDR2 YFSETQ.

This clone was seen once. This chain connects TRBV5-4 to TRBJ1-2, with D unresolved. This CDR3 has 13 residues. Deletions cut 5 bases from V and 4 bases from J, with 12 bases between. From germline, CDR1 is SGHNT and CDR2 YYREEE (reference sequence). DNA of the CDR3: TGTGCCAGCAGTGCCTCGGGAAGCTATGGCTACACCTTC. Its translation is CASSASGSYGYTF.

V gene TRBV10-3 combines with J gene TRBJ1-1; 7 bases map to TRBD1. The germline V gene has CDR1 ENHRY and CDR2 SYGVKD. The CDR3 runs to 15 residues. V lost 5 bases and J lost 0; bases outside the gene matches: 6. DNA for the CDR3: TGTGCCATCAGTAGGGACAGCCACCTGAACACTGAAGCTTTCTTT. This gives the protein CAISRDSHLNTEAFF.

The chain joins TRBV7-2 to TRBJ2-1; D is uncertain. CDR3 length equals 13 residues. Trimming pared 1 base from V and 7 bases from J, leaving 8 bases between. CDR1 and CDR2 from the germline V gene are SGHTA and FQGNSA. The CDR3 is CASSLGWWNEQFF. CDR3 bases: TGTGCCAGCAGCTTAGGGTGGTGGAATGAGCAGTTCTTC.

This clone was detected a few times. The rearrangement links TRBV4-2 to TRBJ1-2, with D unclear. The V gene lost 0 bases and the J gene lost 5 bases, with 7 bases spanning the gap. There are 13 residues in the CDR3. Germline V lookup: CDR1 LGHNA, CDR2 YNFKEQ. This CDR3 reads CASSQDNLYGYTF. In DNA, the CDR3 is TGTGCCAGCAGCCAAGATAATCTTTATGGCTACACCTTC.

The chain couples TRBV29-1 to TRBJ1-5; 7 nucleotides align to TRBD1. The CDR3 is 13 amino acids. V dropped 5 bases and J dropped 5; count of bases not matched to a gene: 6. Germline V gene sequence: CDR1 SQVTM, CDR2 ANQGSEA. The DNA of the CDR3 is TGCAGCGTTTCACAGGGGATGGATCAGCCCCAGCATTTT. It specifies CSVSQGMDQPQHF.

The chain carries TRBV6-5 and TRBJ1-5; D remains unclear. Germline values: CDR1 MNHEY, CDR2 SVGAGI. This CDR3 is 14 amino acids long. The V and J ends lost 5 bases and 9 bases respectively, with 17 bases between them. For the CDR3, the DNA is TGTGCCAGCAGTACCCGACGGGAGAGGTGGCCCCAGCATTTT. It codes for CASSTRRERWPQHF.